Each of the 7 T cell receptor beta chains below was sequenced from the same sample in a study of cytomegalovirus exposure and HLA in healthy donors. Use of 60 Vbeta and 13 Jbeta primers characterized the PCR. Produced via immunoSEQ multiplex PCR; TCRdb's table is partial and in-frame only. The profile covers 40,000 or so clones, with around 69% appearing a single time and 8.4% taken by the ten largest. Sequencing was carried out using PBMCs. These receptors all come from a woman in her twenties or thirties in good health and CMV-seropositive.

This clone was observed once. The V call is TRBV4-1, the J call TRBJ1-2, with 10 bases fitting TRBD1. Germline trimming cut 4 bases from V and 3 bases from J; bases unmatched to any gene: 5. The CDR3 length is 15 residues. Germline V lookup: CDR1 MGHRA, CDR2 YSYEKL. In DNA, the CDR3 is TGCGCCAGCAGCCCTGGACAGGGGGGTCACTATGGCTACACCTTC. Its protein is CASSPGQGGHYGYTF.

This clone was seen more than once but under ten times. The chain has TRBV19 and TRBJ2-3; D not resolved. This CDR3 has 15 residues. The V end was cut by 3 bases, the J end by 0 bases, with 10 bases between. The germline V gene encodes CDR1 LNHDA and CDR2 SQIVND (reference sequence). CDR3 nucleotide sequence: TGTGCCAGTAGTATTTCTGAAACTAGCACAGATACGCAGTATTTT. Translated: CASSISETSTDTQYF.

The chain combines TRBV5-6 with TRBJ2-3; 8 bases fit TRBD2. Germline values: CDR1 SGHDT, CDR2 YYEEEE. CDR3 length equals 15 residues. V was pared by 2 bases and J by 5 bases, with 7 bases of the junction left unmatched. The CDR3 DNA reads as TGTGCCAGCAGCTTTCGAGCGGGAGTGGGAGATACGCAGTATTTT. Its protein is CASSFRAGVGDTQYF.

The genes are TRBV19 and TRBJ1-2, with D perhaps matching TRBD1 (5 bases). The CDR3 has 13 amino acids. V was pared by 4 bases and J by 3 bases, with 9 bases between. Germline assignment: CDR1 LNHDA and CDR2 SQIVND (reference sequence). The CDR3 coding sequence is TGTGCCAGTAGTAGCATGGGGCACTATGGCTACACCTTC. Amino acids: CASSSMGHYGYTF.

The chain couples TRBV5-6 to TRBJ1-1; TRBD1 matches 9 bases. V lost 3 bases, J lost 2 bases, and 5 bases stayed unmatched. Germline V CDR1 and CDR2: SGHDT, YYEEEE. This CDR3 region has 15 residues. DNA of the CDR3: TGTGCCAGCAGCTGGCTGACAGGGGGAAACACTGAAGCTTTCTTT. Translating it yields CASSWLTGGNTEAFF.

Here the CDR3 DNA reads TGTGCCAGCAGCCAGGGCCAGATGGGGGAAAAACTGTTTTTT. Its translation is CASSQGQMGEKLFF. The chain is built from TRBV6-5 and TRBJ1-4; weak D call: TRBD1 (5 bases). Trimming removed 6 bases at V and 8 bases at J, with 16 bases between. CDR1 is MNHEY, CDR2 SVGAGI, per germline. There are 14 residues in the CDR3.

The V call is TRBV6-1, the J call TRBJ2-5; D is perhaps TRBD2 (5 bases). Germline CDR1 is MNHNS and CDR2 is SASEGT. V lost 6 bases and J 5 bases, leaving 19 bases between the germline ends. The length of the CDR3 is 15 residues. CDR3 loop: CASRAGIIKSETQYF. The CDR3 nucleotides are TGTGCCAGCAGGGCGGGCATAATCAAGTCGGAGACCCAGTACTTC.